One and the same sample provided the 4 T cell receptor beta chains below, sequenced in a study of blood T cell repertoires in COVID-19. TCRdb's copy holds only in-frame clones and misses some; the assay was immunoSEQ multiplex PCR. The sample has 100,000 to 150,000 clones; under 95% are singletons. Sequencing used peripheral blood. These receptors were obtained from a man aged 50-59 years with active COVID-19.

The genes are TRBV20-1 and TRBJ2-1; no clear D. Germline assignment: CDR1 DFQATT and CDR2 SNEGSKA (reference sequence). The CDR3 totals 11 residues. The ends were cut back, 6 bases at V and 9 bases at J, with 12 bases in the middle. For the CDR3, the DNA is TGCAGTGCCATGAAGTCGCGTGAGCAGTTCTTC. It codes for CSAMKSREQFF.

The J gene is TRBJ2-7, the V gene TRBV29-1; D perhaps matches TRBD1 (5 bases). V was pared by 5 bases and J by 2 bases, with 13 bases between. The V gene's germline CDR1 is SQVTM and CDR2 ANQGSEA. The CDR3 is 13 amino acids. CDR3 nucleotides: TGCAGCGTTCTAGGGGCGAAAACCTACGAGCAGTACTTC. It yields the protein CSVLGAKTYEQYF.

The chain employs TRBV12-5 and TRBJ1-1; TRBD1 matches at 9 bases. The CDR3 spans 15 residues. Germline trimming cut 8 bases from V and 1 base from J; bases unmatched to any gene: 8. Germline CDR1 reads LGHNT; CDR2 reads FRNRAP. Written as DNA, the CDR3 is TGTGCTAGTCAAACGGGACAGGGTGGGAACACTGAAGCTTTCTTT. Amino acids: CASQTGQGGNTEAFF. Variable domain in full (rest from reference TRBV12-5 and TRBJ1-1): DARVTQTPRHKVTEMGQEVTMRCQPILGHNTVFWYRQTMMQGLELLAYFRNRAPLDDSGMPKDRFSAEMPDATLATLKIQPSEPRDSAVYFCASQTGQGGNTEAFFGQGTRLTVV.

This chain links TRBV29-1 with TRBJ2-2; 8 bases line up with TRBD2. Germline trimming cut 2 bases from V and 3 bases from J; bases unmatched to any gene: 8. Germline lookup yields CDR1 SQVTM and CDR2 ANQGSEA. The CDR3 spans 16 residues. The CDR3: CSVESRRGGDTGELFF. The CDR3 region has the DNA TGCAGCGTTGAATCTCGTCGGGGGGGCGACACCGGGGAGCTGTTTTTT.